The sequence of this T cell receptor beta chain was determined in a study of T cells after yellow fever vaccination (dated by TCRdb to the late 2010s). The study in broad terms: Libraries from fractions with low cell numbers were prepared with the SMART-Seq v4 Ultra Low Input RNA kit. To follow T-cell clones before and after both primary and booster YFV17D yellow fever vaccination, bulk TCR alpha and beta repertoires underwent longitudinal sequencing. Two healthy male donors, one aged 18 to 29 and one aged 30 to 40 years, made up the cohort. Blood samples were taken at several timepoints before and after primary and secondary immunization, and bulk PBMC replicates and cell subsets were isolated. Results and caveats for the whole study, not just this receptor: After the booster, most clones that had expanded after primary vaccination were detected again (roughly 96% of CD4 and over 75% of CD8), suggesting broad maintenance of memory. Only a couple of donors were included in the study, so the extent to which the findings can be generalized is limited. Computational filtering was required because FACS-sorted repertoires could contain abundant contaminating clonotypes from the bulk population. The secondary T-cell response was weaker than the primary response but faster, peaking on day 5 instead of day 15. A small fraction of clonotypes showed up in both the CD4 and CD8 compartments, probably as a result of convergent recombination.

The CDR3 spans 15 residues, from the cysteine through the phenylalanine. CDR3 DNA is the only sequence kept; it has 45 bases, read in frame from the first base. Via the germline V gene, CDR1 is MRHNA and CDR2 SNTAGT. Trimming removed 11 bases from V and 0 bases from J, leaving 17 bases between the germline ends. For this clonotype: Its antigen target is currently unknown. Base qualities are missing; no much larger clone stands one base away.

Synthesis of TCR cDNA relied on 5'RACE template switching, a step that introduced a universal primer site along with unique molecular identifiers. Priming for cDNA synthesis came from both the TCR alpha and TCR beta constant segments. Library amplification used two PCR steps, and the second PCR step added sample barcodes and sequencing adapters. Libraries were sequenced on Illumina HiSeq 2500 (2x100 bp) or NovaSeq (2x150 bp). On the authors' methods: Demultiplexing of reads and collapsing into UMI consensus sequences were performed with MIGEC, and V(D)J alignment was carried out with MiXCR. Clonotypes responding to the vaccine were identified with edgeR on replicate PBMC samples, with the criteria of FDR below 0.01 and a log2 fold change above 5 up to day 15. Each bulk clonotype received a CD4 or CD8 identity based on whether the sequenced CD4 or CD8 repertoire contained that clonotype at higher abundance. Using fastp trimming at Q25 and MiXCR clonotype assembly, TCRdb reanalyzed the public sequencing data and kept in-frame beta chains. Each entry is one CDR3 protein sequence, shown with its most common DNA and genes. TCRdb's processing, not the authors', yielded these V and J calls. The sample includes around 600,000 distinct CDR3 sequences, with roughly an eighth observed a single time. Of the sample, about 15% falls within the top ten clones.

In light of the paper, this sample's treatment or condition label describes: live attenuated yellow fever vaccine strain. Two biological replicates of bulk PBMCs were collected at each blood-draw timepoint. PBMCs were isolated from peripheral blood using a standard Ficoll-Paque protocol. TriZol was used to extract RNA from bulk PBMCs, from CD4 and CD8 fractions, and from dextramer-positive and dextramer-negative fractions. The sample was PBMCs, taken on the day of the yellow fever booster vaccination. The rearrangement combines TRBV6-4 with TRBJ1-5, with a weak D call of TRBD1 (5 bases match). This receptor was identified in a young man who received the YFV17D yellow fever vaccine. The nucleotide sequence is TGTGCCCCCAAGGGGAGGGCCTATAGCAATCAGCCCCAGCATTTT. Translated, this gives CAPKGRAYSNQPQHF.